The 25 T cell receptor beta chains below were found in one sample sequenced in a study of T cell changes during pregnancy in multiple sclerosis. Measured with immunoSEQ multiplex PCR; TCRdb has only the in-frame clones, and not every one. Of 30,000 to 50,000 clones in the sample, 94% were seen once. Sequencing was performed on CD4+ T cells from peripheral blood mononuclear cells, taken after pregnancy. The source of these receptors is a female donor with multiple sclerosis, enrolled in a pregnancy study.

The rearrangement joins TRBV7-3 to TRBJ2-7; a weak D match, TRBD1 (6 bases). The CDR3 loop spans 15 amino acids. Between the trimmed V and J ends, which lost 5 bases and 2 bases, there was a span of 16 bases. Germline CDR1 reads SGHTA; CDR2 reads FQGTGA. The CDR3 region is CASSARQGPPYEQYF. The CDR3 DNA follows: TGTGCCAGCAGCGCGAGGCAGGGGCCTCCCTACGAGCAGTACTTC. The full variable domain, rest sourced from reference TRBV7-3 and TRBJ2-7, is GAGVSQTPSNKVTEKGKYVELRCDPISGHTALYWYRQSLGQGPEFLIYFQGTGAADDSGLPNDRFFAVRPEGSVSTLKIQRTERGDSAVYLCASSARQGPPYEQYFGPGTRLTVT.

This chain joins TRBV10-3 and TRBJ1-2; TRBD1 might be the D (6 bases). Germline CDR1 and CDR2: ENHRY and SYGVKD. This CDR3 has 13 residues. The V end lost 8 bases, the J end lost 3 bases, and 13 bases lay between the germline ends. DNA for the CDR3: TGTGCCATCCAAGAGACAGGCTACTATGGCTACACCTTC. This sequence encodes CAIQETGYYGYTF.

The chain links TRBV6-1 to TRBJ2-7, with 8 bases aligning to TRBD1. Germline-derived CDR1 and CDR2 are MNHNS and SASEGT. CDR3 length: 15 amino acids. V lost 0 bases, J lost 4 bases, and 5 bases stayed unmatched. The CDR3 region has the DNA TGTGCCAGCAGTGAAGCGCGGACAGGGACATACGAGCAGTACTTC. It codes for CASSEARTGTYEQYF.

The chain recombines TRBV6-1 with TRBJ2-3; the match to TRBD2 covers 10 bases. V was clipped by 1 base and J by 2 bases; unmatched bases: 6. The CDR3 is made up of 17 amino acids. From germline, CDR1 is MNHNS and CDR2 SASEGT. The DNA for the CDR3 is TGTGCCAGCAGTGAAGAACCTCTAGCGGGGGCCACAGATACGCAGTATTTT. This encodes CASSEEPLAGATDTQYF.

With regard to this clone: A junction end diverges from the germline sequence, so it may reflect a read error. The chain has TRBV5-4 and TRBJ2-3, with a possible D match to TRBD2 (5 bases). Germline-derived CDR1 and CDR2 are SGHNT and YYREEE (reference sequence). There are 16 residues in the CDR3. The CDR3 spells CASSLGETPYTNTQYF. The CDR3 DNA sequence: TGTGCCAGCAGCTTGGGGGAGACGCCCTACACAAATACGCAGTATTTT.

The chain joins TRBV7-3 to TRBJ2-1; D remains unclear. With 5 bases removed from V and 9 bases from J, the gap between germline ends came to 14 bases. Looked up from germline, CDR1 is SGHTA and CDR2 is FQGTGA. CDR3 length: 13 amino acids. CDR3 amino acids: CASSQPARGEQFF. CDR3 nucleotide sequence: TGTGCCAGCAGCCAGCCGGCGAGAGGTGAGCAGTTCTTC.

The V and J genes are TRBV25-1 and TRBJ1-1; no clear D. Germline CDR1 MGHDK, CDR2 SYGVNS. Trimming removed 4 bases at V and 5 bases at J, with 14 bases between. This CDR3 has 14 residues. As DNA, the CDR3 is TGTGCCAGCAGTGCCCGGACTCCTGAAACTGAAGCTTTCTTT. Its translation: CASSARTPETEAFF.

The rearrangement links TRBV6-6 to TRBJ1-5; D remains unclear. CDR3 size: 10 residues. Germline CDR1 reads MNHNY; CDR2 reads SVGAGI (reference sequence). V was cut by 8 bases and J by 3 bases, with 2 bases left in between. CDR3 residues: CASHNQPQHF. The CDR3 nucleotides read TGTGCCAGCCACAATCAGCCCCAGCATTTT.

The chain recombines TRBV6-5 with TRBJ1-5; 8 nucleotides agree with TRBD1. This CDR3 spans 13 amino acids. The junction had 4 bases not matched to a gene; V was cut back by 6 bases and J by 6 bases. Per the germline V gene, CDR1 is MNHEY and CDR2 is SVGAGI. The CDR3 protein is CASRITGGQPQHF. The CDR3 coding sequence is TGTGCCAGCAGGATTACAGGGGGTCAGCCCCAGCATTTT.

V gene TRBV5-1 combines with J gene TRBJ1-6, with 8 bases matching TRBD1. Germline assignment: CDR1 SGHRS and CDR2 YFSETQ. The junction had 8 bases not matched to a gene; V was cut back by 5 bases and J by 7 bases. This CDR3 has 15 amino acids. The CDR3 DNA is TGCGCCAGCAGTGCCCAGGGGGCTCGGAATTCACCCCTCCACTTT. Protein product: CASSAQGARNSPLHF.

The chain carries TRBV7-6 and TRBJ2-3; 7 nucleotides line up with TRBD2. V lost 1 base and J lost 4; bases outside the gene matches: 5. Germline assignment: CDR1 SGHVS and CDR2 FNYEAQ. The CDR3 contains 15 residues. The CDR3, as DNA: TGTGCCAGCAGCTTAGGGACTAGTTTAGCAGATACGCAGTATTTT. Residues: CASSLGTSLADTQYF.

The chain is built from TRBV28 and TRBJ2-3; D possibly corresponds to TRBD1 (6 bases). The germline V gene encodes CDR1 MDHEN and CDR2 SYDVKM. V lost 6 bases and J lost 5, with 15 bases in between. There are 14 residues in the CDR3. CDR3 protein: CASRTTGSGDTQYF. The CDR3 DNA reads TGTGCCAGCAGAACAACAGGGAGTGGAGATACGCAGTATTTT.

CDR3 amino acids: CASSPGGKLFF. The CDR3, as DNA: TGTGCCAGCAGTCCGGGGGGGAAACTGTTTTTT. The J gene is TRBJ1-4, the V gene TRBV6-5; the D gene is possibly TRBD1 (5 bases). The CDR3 has 11 residues. V dropped 5 bases and J dropped 11 bases, with 9 bases sitting between them. Germline CDR1 and CDR2: MNHEY and SVGAGI.

The chain carries TRBV5-4 and TRBJ2-3; D is possibly TRBD2 (6 bases). The CDR3 consists of 14 residues. CDR1 and CDR2 from the germline V gene are SGHNT and YYREEE (reference sequence). V lost 4 bases and J lost 3, with 12 bases in between. The CDR3 reads CASSRGAGTDTQYF. The CDR3, as DNA: TGTGCCAGCAGCCGCGGGGCGGGGACAGATACGCAGTATTTT.

The chain links TRBV9 to TRBJ2-1; 13 bases are shared with TRBD2. CDR1 SGDLS and CDR2 YYNGEE come from the germline V gene. The J segment lost 6 bases and the V segment lost 4 bases, leaving 13 bases of the junction unmatched. The length of the CDR3 is 18 residues. CDR3: CASSFRPGLAGNGNEQFF. For the CDR3, the DNA is TGTGCCAGCAGCTTCCGTCCGGGACTAGCGGGAAACGGCAATGAGCAGTTCTTC. Complete variable domain (other parts from reference TRBV9 and TRBJ2-1): DSGVTQTPKHLITATGQRVTLRCSPRSGDLSVYWYQQSLDQGLQFLIQYYNGEERAKGNILERFSAQQFPDLHSELNLSSLELGDSALYFCASSFRPGLAGNGNEQFFGPGTRLTVL.

This rearrangement joins TRBV9 to TRBJ1-1; unclear D gene. Trimming removed 0 bases at V and 0 bases at J, with 9 bases between. Looked up from germline, CDR1 is SGDLS and CDR2 is YYNGEE. The CDR3 contains 15 residues. The CDR3 spells CASSVVGGMNTEAFF. CDR3 DNA sequence: TGTGCCAGCAGCGTAGTTGGCGGTATGAACACTGAAGCTTTCTTT.

This clone occurred once. The chain joins TRBV19 to TRBJ2-2, with TRBD2 as a possible D gene (7 bases). The V and J ends lost 7 bases and 0 bases respectively, with 18 bases between them. CDR3 length: 17 amino acids. The germline gives CDR1 LNHDA, CDR2 SQIVND (reference sequence). The CDR3 DNA sequence: TGTGCCAGTATGAGAGGCGGGGGCCCTCCGAACACCGGGGAGCTGTTTTTT. Its translation is CASMRGGGPPNTGELFF.

CDR3 sequence: CASSFSFMNTEAFF. CDR3 bases: TGTGCCAGCAGTTTTAGTTTCATGAACACTGAAGCTTTCTTT. This chain uses TRBV27 with TRBJ1-1; D is unresolved. Trimming pared 3 bases from V and 0 bases from J, leaving 8 bases between. Looked up from germline, CDR1 is MNHEY and CDR2 is SMNVEV (reference sequence). The CDR3 sequence is 14 residues long.

This clone was recorded once. The chain couples TRBV6-5 to TRBJ2-7; TRBD2 agrees at 10 bases. The CDR3 length is 14 residues. Germline V gene data show CDR1 as MNHEY and CDR2 as SVGAGI. V was clipped by 6 bases and J by 2 bases; unmatched bases: 4. CDR3 in DNA: TGTGCCAGCAGCAGGACTAGCGGAACCTACGAGCAGTACTTC. Translation gives CASSRTSGTYEQYF.

This chain links TRBV5-1 with TRBJ2-5; D is unclear. This CDR3 is built from 13 residues. Germline loops: CDR1 SGHRS, CDR2 YFSETQ. Trimming took off 6 bases at V and 1 base at J, with 10 bases between the two ends. The CDR3 DNA sequence: TGCGCCAGCATGTCACATTTCCAAGAGACCCAGTACTTC. Protein: CASMSHFQETQYF. Combining the CDR3 with reference TRBV5-1 and TRBJ2-5 gives the whole variable domain KAGVTQTPRYLIKTRGQQVTLSCSPISGHRSVSWYQQTPGQGLQFLFEYFSETQRNKGNFPGRFSGRQFSNSRSEMNVSTLELGDSALYLCASMSHFQETQYFGPGTRLLVL.

V is TRBV4-2 and J is TRBJ2-2; the match to TRBD2 covers 10 bases. The CDR3 is 16 residues long. Germline values: CDR1 LGHNA, CDR2 YNFKEQ. Trimming cost V 0 bases and J 7 bases; bases outside gene matches: 5. Here the CDR3 reads CASSQDTAGGGGELFF. CDR3 bases: TGTGCCAGCAGCCAAGATACAGCGGGGGGGGGCGGGGAGCTGTTTTTT.

This clone was recorded only once. The chain has TRBV18 and TRBJ2-7, with D perhaps TRBD1 (7 bases). CDR3 length equals 15 residues. The germline gives CDR1 KGHSH, CDR2 LQKENI. V was trimmed by 3 bases and J by 2 bases, leaving 14 bases between them. Here the CDR3 reads CASSPAGQSTYEQYF. The CDR3 DNA is TGTGCCAGCTCACCCGCGGGACAGAGTACCTACGAGCAGTACTTC. Looking up the rest from reference TRBV18 and TRBJ2-7 gives the full variable domain: NAGVMQNPRHLVRRRGQEARLRCSPMKGHSHVYWYRQLPEEGLKFMVYLQKENIIDESGMPKERFSAEFPKEGPSILRIQQVVRGDSAAYFCASSPAGQSTYEQYFGPGTRLTVT.

J is TRBJ1-1 and V is TRBV9; a weak D match, TRBD1 (5 bases). V shed 3 bases and J shed 1 base, with 13 bases lying between them. This CDR3 has 15 residues. The germline CDR1 and CDR2 sequences are SGDLS and YYNGEE. The CDR3 protein is CASSARETENTEAFF. The CDR3, as DNA: TGTGCCAGCAGCGCTCGGGAGACAGAGAACACTGAAGCTTTCTTT.

The chain's CDR3 is CASSSPGLNYEQYF. As DNA, the CDR3 is TGTGCCAGCAGCTCACCGGGACTAAACTACGAGCAGTACTTC. This rearrangement joins TRBV7-9 to TRBJ2-7; 7 bases are shared with TRBD2. Germline CDR1 is SEHNR and CDR2 is FQNEAQ (reference sequence). The CDR3 is 14 amino acids. J was trimmed by 3 bases and V by 4 bases; bases with no gene match: 6.

V gene TRBV6-6 combines with J gene TRBJ1-2; tentative D call: TRBD1 (6 bases). The CDR3 loop spans 13 amino acids. The germline V and J ends were trimmed by 7 bases and 8 bases, with 17 bases remaining between them. In germline, CDR1 is MNHNY, CDR2 SVGAGI (reference sequence). The CDR3 region is CASNRDLLWGYTF. CDR3 nucleotide sequence: TGTGCCAGCAACAGGGACCTGCTTTGGGGCTACACCTTC.